The 16 T cell receptor beta chains reported below all come from one sample, sequenced in a study of cytomegalovirus exposure and HLA in healthy donors. PCR amplification relied on 60 Vbeta primers (plus 13 Jbeta primers). The method was immunoSEQ multiplex PCR; TCRdb's version includes in-frame clones alone and lacks a portion of them. Altogether over 150,000 clones are present, around 85% being singletons, with the ten largest covering about 1.9%. The sample taken for sequencing was PBMCs. The receptors originated from a human donor in good health.

V gene TRBV13 combines with J gene TRBJ2-7; 8 bases agree with TRBD2. The CDR3 consists of 16 residues. CDR1 PRHDT and CDR2 FYEKMQ come from the germline V gene (reference sequence). V shed 6 bases and J 2 bases; nucleotides not matched to a gene: 12. The CDR3 DNA sequence: TGTGCCAGCAGTCAAGAGGCGGGGGGCGTGACCTACGAGCAGTACTTC. Translated: CASSQEAGGVTYEQYF.

This chain links TRBV4-3 with TRBJ2-5; a possible D gene is TRBD2 (5 bases). Trimming took 0 bases from V and 5 from J, leaving 7 bases between them. CDR1 and CDR2 (germline): LGHNA, YSLEER. The CDR3 spans 13 residues. As DNA, the CDR3 is TGCGCCAGCAGCCAAGATGAGGGCGAGACCCAGTACTTC. This sequence encodes CASSQDEGETQYF.

This clone came up once. V is TRBV25-1 and J is TRBJ2-5; tentative D call: TRBD1 (6 bases). Germline CDR1 and CDR2: MGHDK and SYGVNS. The V and J ends lost 7 bases and 5 bases respectively, with 14 bases between them. This CDR3 spans 13 amino acids. Written as DNA, the CDR3 is TGTGCCAGCAAGAGTAACAGGGACGAGACCCAGTACTTC. Amino acid sequence: CASKSNRDETQYF. The whole variable domain, filled in from reference TRBV25-1 and TRBJ2-5, reads EADIYQTPRYLVIGTGKKITLECSQTMGHDKMYWYQQDPGMELHLIHYSYGVNSTEKGDLSSESTVSRIRTEHFPLTLESARPSHTSQYLCASKSNRDETQYFGPGTRLLVL.

V and J are TRBV7-2 and TRBJ1-2; the D is unclear. CDR1 is SGHTA, CDR2 FQGNSA, per germline. This CDR3 is built from 17 residues. V gave up 5 bases and J gave up 3 bases, with 22 bases separating them. CDR3 loop: CASSPQMRALGDYGYTF. The CDR3 DNA sequence: TGTGCCAGCAGCCCCCAAATGAGGGCTCTCGGCGACTATGGCTACACCTTC.

The chain links TRBV4-1 to TRBJ2-7; 7 bases fit TRBD1. Trimming removed 5 bases from V and 0 bases from J; junction bases left unmatched: 7. The CDR3 totals 15 residues. Germline CDR1 is MGHRA and CDR2 is YSYEKL. Here the CDR3 DNA reads TGCGCCAGCAGCGTAACAGGGGACCCCTCCTACGAGCAGTACTTC. As protein: CASSVTGDPSYEQYF.

The rearrangement links TRBV5-5 to TRBJ1-6; D call uncertain. Germline V lookup: CDR1 SGHKS, CDR2 YYEKEE (reference sequence). The V end lost 4 bases, the J end lost 0 bases, and 14 bases lay between the germline ends. The CDR3 has 17 residues. The CDR3 here is CASSLTLSSSYNSPLHF. The CDR3 region has the DNA TGTGCCAGCAGCCTAACACTATCAAGCTCCTATAATTCACCCCTCCACTTT.

There are a few counts of this clone. The chain uses TRBV2 and TRBJ1-1, with 7 bases fitting TRBD1. CDR1 and CDR2 (germline): SNHLY, FYNNEI. V lost 3 bases to trimming and J lost 3 bases; unmatched junction nucleotides: 7. The CDR3 is made up of 15 amino acids. The CDR3 here is CASSDPTGRDTEAFF. In nucleotides, the CDR3 is TGTGCCAGCAGTGACCCGACAGGGAGAGACACTGAAGCTTTCTTT. Based on the CDR3 plus reference TRBV2 and TRBJ1-1, the full variable domain is EPEVTQTPSHQVTQMGQEVILRCVPISNHLYFYWYRQILGQKVEFLVSFYNNEISEKSEIFDDQFSVERPDGSNFTLKIRSTKLEDSAMYFCASSDPTGRDTEAFFGQGTRLTVV.

There are a few counts of this clone. The V and J genes are TRBV5-1 and TRBJ1-1; 9 bases align to TRBD1. The germline CDR1 and CDR2 sequences are SGHRS and YFSETQ. The CDR3 contains 15 residues. V gave up 4 bases and J gave up 3 bases; unmatched junction bases: 7. The CDR3 loop is CASSPGTGTHTEAFF. The CDR3 DNA sequence: TGCGCCAGCAGCCCCGGGACAGGGACCCACACTGAAGCTTTCTTT.

This chain uses TRBV27 with TRBJ1-3; no definite D call. CDR3 length: 12 residues. From germline, CDR1 is MNHEY and CDR2 SMNVEV (reference sequence). V lost 6 bases, J lost 3 bases, and 6 bases lay in between. The CDR3, as DNA: TGTGCCAGCAGCAACAATGGAAACACCATATATTTT. Amino acids: CASSNNGNTIYF.

This clone was recorded once. The V gene is TRBV2, the J gene TRBJ1-3; D perhaps matches TRBD1 (6 bases). Germline assignment: CDR1 SNHLY and CDR2 FYNNEI. There are 16 residues in the CDR3. The germline V and J ends were trimmed by 2 bases and 2 bases, with 13 bases remaining between them. The CDR3 sequence is CASSERGIGTGNTIYF. Written as DNA, the CDR3 is TGTGCCAGCAGTGAAAGGGGGATAGGGACTGGAAACACCATATATTTT.

This rearrangement joins TRBV19 to TRBJ1-5; D is perhaps TRBD1 (5 bases). CDR3 size: 12 residues. V was pared by 9 bases and J by 4 bases, with 10 bases between. Germline V gene data show CDR1 as LNHDA and CDR2 as SQIVND (reference sequence). DNA of the CDR3: TGTGCCAGCAGGGAAGGTAATCAGCCCCAGCATTTT. Residues: CASREGNQPQHF.

The rearrangement uses TRBV29-1 and TRBJ2-2, with 12 bases that match TRBD1. J gave up 7 bases and V 6 bases, and 9 bases lay outside the gene matches. The CDR3 loop spans 15 amino acids. Germline CDR1 SQVTM, CDR2 ANQGSEA. CDR3 sequence (DNA): TGCAGCGTGGCAAAGGGACAGGGGGCGAGCGGGGAGCTGTTTTTT. It specifies CSVAKGQGASGELFF.

The chain carries TRBV18 and TRBJ1-2, with D uncertain. The CDR3 runs 15 residues. V gave up 3 bases and J gave up 0 bases, with 11 bases separating them. Per the germline V gene, CDR1 is KGHSH and CDR2 is LQKENI. CDR3 DNA: TGTGCCAGCTCACCGTCGGGGTTTGCTAACTATGGCTACACCTTC. Its translation is CASSPSGFANYGYTF. Drawing the rest from reference TRBV18 and TRBJ1-2, the complete variable domain is NAGVMQNPRHLVRRRGQEARLRCSPMKGHSHVYWYRQLPEEGLKFMVYLQKENIIDESGMPKERFSAEFPKEGPSILRIQQVVRGDSAAYFCASSPSGFANYGYTFGSGTRLTVV.

J is TRBJ2-7 and V is TRBV5-1; the D gene is possibly TRBD1 (6 bases). Trimming removed 1 base at V and 7 bases at J, with 18 bases between. Germline V lookup: CDR1 SGHRS, CDR2 YFSETQ. The CDR3 contains 15 residues. The CDR3 loop is CASSLNPGQSEEQYF. DNA for the CDR3: TGCGCCAGCAGCTTGAATCCGGGACAATCGGAGGAGCAGTACTTC.

In nucleotides, the CDR3 is TGCGCCAGCAGCTTTACAGGGGGGATCACTGAAGCTTTCTTT. It yields the protein CASSFTGGITEAFF. The rearrangement links TRBV5-1 to TRBJ1-1; 8 bases line up with TRBD1. Germline CDR1 SGHRS, CDR2 YFSETQ. With V trimmed by 2 bases and J by 4 bases, 4 bases remained unmatched. This CDR3 contains 14 residues.

The J gene is TRBJ2-2, the V gene TRBV2, with a weak D call TRBD1 (6 bases). The CDR3 is 16 amino acids. Per the germline V gene, CDR1 is SNHLY and CDR2 is FYNNEI. V lost 11 bases and J 1 base, leaving 20 bases between the germline ends. The CDR3 here is CAAAAYGGKNTGELFF. CDR3 DNA: TGTGCCGCAGCGGCATATGGGGGCAAGAACACCGGGGAGCTGTTTTTT.